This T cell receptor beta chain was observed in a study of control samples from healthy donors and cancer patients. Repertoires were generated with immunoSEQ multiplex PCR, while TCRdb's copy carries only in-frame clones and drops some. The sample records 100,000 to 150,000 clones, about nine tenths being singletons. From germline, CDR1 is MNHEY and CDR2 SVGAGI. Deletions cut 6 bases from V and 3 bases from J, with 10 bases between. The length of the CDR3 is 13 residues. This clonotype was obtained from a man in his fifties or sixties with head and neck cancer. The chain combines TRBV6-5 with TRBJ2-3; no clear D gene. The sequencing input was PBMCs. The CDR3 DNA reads TGTGCCAGCAGGCGCCTAGGGACAGATACGCAGTATTTT. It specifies CASRRLGTDTQYF.